This T cell receptor (beta chain) was found in a study of blood T cell repertoires in COVID-19. Germline CDR1 and CDR2: SQVTM and ANQGSEA. The CDR3 runs 14 residues. The trim removed 4 bases at V and 4 bases at J, leaving 5 bases unmatched. Assay: immunoSEQ multiplex PCR; the TCRdb copy retains only in-frame clones and omits some. The sample carries about 150,000 clones, just under 85% recorded once. V is TRBV29-1 and J is TRBJ1-3; TRBD1 aligns across 9 bases. Sequencing input: peripheral blood. This TCR was sampled from a woman older than 75 with COVID-19, enrolled during active disease. DNA for the CDR3: TGCAGCGTTGCTGACAGGGGGTTGGGAAACACCATATATTTT. It encodes CSVADRGLGNTIYF. The full variable domain, rest sourced from reference TRBV29-1 and TRBJ1-3, is SAVISQKPSRDICQRGTSLTIQCQVDSQVTMMFWYRQQPGQSLTLIATANQGSEATYESGFVIDKFPISRPNLTFSTLTVSNMSPEDSSIYLCSVADRGLGNTIYFGEGSWLTVV.